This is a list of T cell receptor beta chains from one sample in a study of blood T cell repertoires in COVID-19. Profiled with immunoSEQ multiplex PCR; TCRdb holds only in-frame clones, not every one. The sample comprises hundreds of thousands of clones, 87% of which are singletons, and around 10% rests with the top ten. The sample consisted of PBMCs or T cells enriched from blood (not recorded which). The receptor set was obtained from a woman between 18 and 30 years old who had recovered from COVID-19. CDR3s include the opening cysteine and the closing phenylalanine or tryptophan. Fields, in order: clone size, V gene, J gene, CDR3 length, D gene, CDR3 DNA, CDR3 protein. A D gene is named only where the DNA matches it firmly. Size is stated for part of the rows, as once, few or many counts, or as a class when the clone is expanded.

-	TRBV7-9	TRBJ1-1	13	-	TGTGCCAGCAGCCCCCCGACAACCACTGAAGCTTTCTTT	CASSPPTTTEAFF
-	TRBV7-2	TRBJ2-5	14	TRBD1	TGTGCCAGCAGCTTGGACAGGGGGCATGAGACCCAGTACTTC	CASSLDRGHETQYF
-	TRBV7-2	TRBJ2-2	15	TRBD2	TGTGCCAGCAGCCTAGCACTAGCGGACACCGGGGAGCTGTTTTTT	CASSLALADTGELFF
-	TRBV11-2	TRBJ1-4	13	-	TGTGCCAGCAGCCCCGTGAACTATGAAAAACTGTTTTTT	CASSPVNYEKLFF
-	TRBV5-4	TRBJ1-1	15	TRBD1	TGTGCCAGCAGCTTGACGACAGGGCCGAACACTGAAGCTTTCTTT	CASSLTTGPNTEAFF
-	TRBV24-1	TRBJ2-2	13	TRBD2	TGTGCCACCCTGGGGGGGAGCACCGGGGAGCTGTTTTTT	CATLGGSTGELFF
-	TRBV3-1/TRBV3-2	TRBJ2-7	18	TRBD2	TGTGCCAGCAGTAGACGAGGCTCGGGGCGGGGGGCCTCCTACGAGCAGTACTTC	CASSRRGSGRGASYEQYF
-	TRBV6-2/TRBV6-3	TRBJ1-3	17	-	TGTGCCAGCAGTTCGACCCCGGGTAAAGTCATTGGAAACACCATATATTTT	CASSSTPGKVIGNTIYF
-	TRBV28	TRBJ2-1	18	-	TGTGCCAGCAGTTCTCGCCTAGTGGAGCGGAGGTCCTACAATGAGCAGTTCTTC	CASSSRLVERRSYNEQFF
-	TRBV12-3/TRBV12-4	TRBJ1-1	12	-	TGTGCCAGCGATGGGCGAGGGACTGAAGCTTTCTTT	CASDGRGTEAFF
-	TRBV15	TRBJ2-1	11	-	TGTGCCACCAGCAGCTTTAATGAGCAGTTCTTC	CATSSFNEQFF
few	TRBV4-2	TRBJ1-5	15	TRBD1	TGTGCCAGCAGCCAAGCGGACAGGAGCAATCAGCCCCAGCATTTT	CASSQADRSNQPQHF
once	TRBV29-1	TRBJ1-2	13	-	TGCAGCGTTGTCCGACCGGGAGACTATGGCTACACCTTC	CSVVRPGDYGYTF
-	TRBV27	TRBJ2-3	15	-	TGTGCCAGCAGTTTATCGGGCCCCTTCCCAGATACGCAGTATTTT	CASSLSGPFPDTQYF
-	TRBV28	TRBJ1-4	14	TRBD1	TGTGCCAGCAGTTATCTGGACAGGGGTGAAAAACTGTTTTTT	CASSYLDRGEKLFF
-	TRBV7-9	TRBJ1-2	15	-	TGTGCCAGCAGTAAGGGCGGGACCCAAAGTTATGGCTACACCTTC	CASSKGGTQSYGYTF
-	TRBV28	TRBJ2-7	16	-	TGTGCCAGCAGCGCTTCCTTGAGGAGGGGAAGATGGGAGCAGTACTTC	CASSASLRRGRWEQYF
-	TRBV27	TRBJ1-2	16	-	TGTGCCAGCAGTTTAGGGGGGAACCCGCAAATGTCCGGCTACACCTTC	CASSLGGNPQMSGYTF
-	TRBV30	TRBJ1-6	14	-	TGTGCCTGGAGTAGGGGCGCGGACAATTCACCCCTCCACTTT	CAWSRGADNSPLHF
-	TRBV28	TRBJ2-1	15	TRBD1	TGTGCCAGCACCACGTGGGGACAGGGGGCGTCTGAGCAGTTCTTC	CASTTWGQGASEQFF
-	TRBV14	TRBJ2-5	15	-	TGTGCCAGCAGCCAAGAATTGGGAGTTCGGGAGACCCAGTACTTC	CASSQELGVRETQYF
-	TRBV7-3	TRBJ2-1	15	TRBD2	TGTGCCAGCAGCTCACTAGCGGGAGTTTTCGATGAGCAGTTCTTC	CASSSLAGVFDEQFF
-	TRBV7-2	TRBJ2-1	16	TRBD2	TGTGCCAGCAGCTTAACCCCTAGCGGGGGGTGGGGTGAGCAGTTCTTC	CASSLTPSGGWGEQFF
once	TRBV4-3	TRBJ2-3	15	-	TGCGCCAGCAGCGTCGGCTGGGGGGGCCGCGATACGCAGTATTTT	CASSVGWGGRDTQYF
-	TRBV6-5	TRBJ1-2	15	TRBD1	TGTGCCAGCAGTTACTCTTCAGGGGGCTACTATGGCTACACCTTC	CASSYSSGGYYGYTF
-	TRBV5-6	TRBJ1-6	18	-	TGTGCCAGCAGCTTGCCACGTCATCTAGGAGACTATAATTCACCCCTCCACTTT	CASSLPRHLGDYNSPLHF
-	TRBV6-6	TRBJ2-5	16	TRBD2	TGTGCCAGCAGTCCCCGAGCGGGAGGGGGAGAGAGGGCCCAGTACTTC	CASSPRAGGGERAQYF
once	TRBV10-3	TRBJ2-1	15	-	TGTGCCATCAGCTCTCTTACAGGAATTTACAATGAGCAGTTCTTC	CAISSLTGIYNEQFF
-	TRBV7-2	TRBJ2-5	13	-	TGTGCCAGCAGCTTAGACGGGGGAGAGACCCAGTACTTC	CASSLDGGETQYF
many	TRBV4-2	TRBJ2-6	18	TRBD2	TGTGCCAGCAGCCGGTTTCGGCTCCGGGAGGCTGGGGCCAACGTCCTGACTTTC	CASSRFRLREAGANVLTF
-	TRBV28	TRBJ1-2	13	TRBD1	TGTGCCAGCAGAGTACAGGGGGCGGAAGGCTACACCTTC	CASRVQGAEGYTF
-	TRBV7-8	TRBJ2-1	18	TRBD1	TGTGCCAGCAGCTTGACCAGACCGGGACAGGGCCCCTACAATGAGCAGTTCTTC	CASSLTRPGQGPYNEQFF
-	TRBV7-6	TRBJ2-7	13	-	TGTGCCAGCAGCCCCCGTACTAGCTACGAGCAGTACTTC	CASSPRTSYEQYF